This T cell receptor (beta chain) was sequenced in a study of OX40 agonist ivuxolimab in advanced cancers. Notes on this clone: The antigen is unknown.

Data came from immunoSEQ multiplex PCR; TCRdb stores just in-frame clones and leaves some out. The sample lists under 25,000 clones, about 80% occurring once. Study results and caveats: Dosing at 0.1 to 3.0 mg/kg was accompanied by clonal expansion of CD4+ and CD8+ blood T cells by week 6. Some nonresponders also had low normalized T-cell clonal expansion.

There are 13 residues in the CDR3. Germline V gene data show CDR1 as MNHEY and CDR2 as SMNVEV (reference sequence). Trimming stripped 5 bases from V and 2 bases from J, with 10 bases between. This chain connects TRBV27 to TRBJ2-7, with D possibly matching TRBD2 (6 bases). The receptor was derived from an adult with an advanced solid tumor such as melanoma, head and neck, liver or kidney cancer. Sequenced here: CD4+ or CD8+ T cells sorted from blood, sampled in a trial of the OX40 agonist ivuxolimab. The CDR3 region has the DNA TGTGCCAGCAGTCCGGGAGCGACCTACGAGCAGTACTTC. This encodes CASSPGATYEQYF.